Sequencing of this T cell receptor beta chain was carried out in a study of CD8+CD57+ T cells in acquired aplastic anemia. Study in general: Mean DNA quantity obtained from sorted CD4+ and CD8+ cells was about 3.2 ug. Overall study findings and caveats: Patients and controls shared roughly 30 CD8+ CDR3 sequences, which appeared highly expressed in patients and within their immunodominant clones. No significant patient-versus-control difference appeared in CD8+ Simpson's diversity.

Between the trimmed V and J ends, which lost 4 bases and 6 bases, there was a span of 19 bases. Germline V CDR1 and CDR2: MNHEY, SVGEGT. CDR3 length: 15 amino acids. This clonotype was counted many times. The antigen remains unidentified. Profiling that covered TCR beta VDJ and CDR3 relied on genomic DNA as its template. TCRdb analysed the reads with MiXCR anew, one entry per CDR3 protein. Among 250,000 to 350,000 distinct CDR3 sequences listed, roughly 50% were seen once. Sequences were obtained from sorted CD4+, CD8+, or CD8+CD57+ T cells (not recorded which) from PBMCs. The rearrangement links TRBV6-2 or TRBV6-3 to TRBJ2-7; weak D call: TRBD2 (5 bases). The receptor was isolated from a human donor with severe aplastic anemia or a healthy control (not recorded which). The CDR3 nucleotides are TGTGCCAGCAGTTCCCACGGGATGGCCCTCTCCGAGCAGTACTTC. It specifies CASSSHGMALSEQYF.